A single sample is the source of the 14 T cell receptor beta chains below, sequenced in a study of control samples from healthy donors and cancer patients (TCRdb year 2020). Preparation of the library involved the immunoSEQ multiplex PCR assay. The clones in this table, taken by TCRdb from immuneACCESS, are in-frame only. Not every clone is retained; where verified, under half of the shortfall comes from an unresolved V gene, and the cause of the rest is unknown. Recorded for this sample are about 140,000 clones; roughly nine tenths of them occurred a single time. Of the sample, roughly 9% falls within the top ten clones. The material sequenced was blood. The receptors here all came from a woman younger than 45 in good health.

This sequence joins TRBV27 and TRBJ2-5; 14 bases are shared with TRBD2. Germline V gene data show CDR1 as MNHEY and CDR2 as SMNVEV (reference sequence). The CDR3 contains 15 residues. With 6 bases clipped from V and 3 bases from J, the junction kept 3 bases outside the gene matches. The DNA of the CDR3 is TGTGCCAGCAGACTGACTAGCGGGAGGGAAGAGACCCAGTACTTC. Protein: CASRLTSGREETQYF.

A single count supports this clone. The rearrangement joins TRBV7-2 to TRBJ1-2; D is unresolved. The CDR3 is 15 residues long. V lost 3 bases and J 2 bases, leaving 13 bases between the germline ends. Germline loops: CDR1 SGHTA, CDR2 FQGNSA. Here the CDR3 reads CASSFRRGSNYGYTF. CDR3 sequence (DNA): TGTGCCAGCAGCTTTCGGCGGGGAAGCAACTATGGCTACACCTTC.

This clone was seen only once. This chain uses TRBV5-1 with TRBJ1-2, with 10 bases fitting TRBD1. The germline V gene encodes CDR1 SGHRS and CDR2 YFSETQ. V lost 0 bases to trimming and J lost 3 bases; unmatched junction nucleotides: 8. The CDR3 consists of 17 residues. CDR3 protein: CASSLGQGARFDYGYTF. Written as DNA, the CDR3 is TGCGCCAGCAGCTTGGGACAGGGGGCAAGGTTTGACTATGGCTACACCTTC.

The genes are TRBV3-1 (or the pseudogene TRBV3-2) and TRBJ1-5; D is unresolved. Per germline, CDR1 LGHDT and CDR2 YNNKEL (reference sequence). The CDR3 length is 14 residues. The V end was cut by 1 base, the J end by 1 base, with 5 bases between. The CDR3 coding sequence is TGTGCCAGCAGCCAAGTCCCGAGCAATCAGCCCCAGCATTTT. Residues: CASSQVPSNQPQHF.

This rearrangement joins TRBV15 to TRBJ1-4; D gene ambiguous. The CDR3 runs to 15 residues. Trimming pared 6 bases from V and 1 base from J, leaving 12 bases between. Germline V gene sequence: CDR1 LNHNV, CDR2 YYDKDF (reference sequence). The CDR3: CATSPIDRTNEKLFF. The CDR3 coding sequence is TGTGCCACCAGTCCCATAGATAGAACTAATGAAAAACTGTTTTTT.

This sequence joins TRBV18 and TRBJ2-2, with 8 nucleotides matching TRBD2. The CDR3 covers 16 residues. Germline CDR1 is KGHSH and CDR2 is LQKENI. J gave up 4 bases and V 1 base, and 5 bases lay outside the gene matches. In nucleotides, the CDR3 is TGTGCCAGCTCACCACTTGGGACTAGTAGCACCGGGGAGCTGTTTTTT. Its translation: CASSPLGTSSTGELFF.

This chain uses TRBV27 with TRBJ2-1; 9 bases fit TRBD2. Trimming removed 0 bases from V and 6 bases from J; junction bases left unmatched: 3. The CDR3 has 15 amino acids. CDR1 is MNHEY and CDR2 is SMNVEV in the germline V gene (reference sequence). The CDR3, as DNA: TGTGCCAGCAGTTTATCTCTAGCGGGACCCAATGAGCAGTTCTTC. Translated: CASSLSLAGPNEQFF.

The chain links TRBV3-1 (or the pseudogene TRBV3-2) to TRBJ2-7; no clear D. V lost 1 base and J lost 3, with 13 bases in between. From germline, CDR1 is LGHDT and CDR2 YNNKEL (reference sequence). The CDR3 has 15 amino acids. CDR3 in amino acids: CASSQVPGGIYEQYF. CDR3 coding DNA: TGTGCCAGCAGCCAAGTTCCTGGTGGAATCTACGAGCAGTACTTC.

J is TRBJ2-2 and V is TRBV6-5; 9 bases are a match to TRBD1. The CDR3 extends over 15 amino acids. Unmatched junction bases numbered 5, after V lost 9 bases and J lost 0 bases. The germline V gene encodes CDR1 MNHEY and CDR2 SVGAGI. The CDR3 region is CASSRDRANTGELFF. In DNA, the CDR3 is TGTGCCAGTAGCCGGGACAGGGCGAACACCGGGGAGCTGTTTTTT.

The chain recombines TRBV18 with TRBJ1-3, with D possibly being TRBD1 (6 bases). The CDR3 length is 15 residues. Germline-derived CDR1 and CDR2 are KGHSH and LQKENI. V was cut by 6 bases and J by 2 bases, with 14 bases left in between. Here the CDR3 DNA reads TGTGCCAGCTCGTCGGACAGTAAGACTGGAAACACCATATATTTT. It is translated as CASSSDSKTGNTIYF.

The chain recombines TRBV9 with TRBJ1-2; TRBD1 matches at 10 bases. V was clipped by 3 bases and J by 7 bases; unmatched bases: 9. The germline gives CDR1 SGDLS, CDR2 YYNGEE. This CDR3 region has 15 residues. The CDR3 nucleotides read TGTGCCAGCAGCGCCCGCCTGGACAGGGGGACTGGCTACACCTTC. It yields the protein CASSARLDRGTGYTF.

The CDR3 protein is CASSLASDRSQPQHF. In DNA, the CDR3 is TGTGCCAGCAGCTTAGCCTCGGACAGGTCTCAGCCCCAGCATTTT. The chain links TRBV7-2 to TRBJ1-5; 7 bases are a match to TRBD1. Germline trimming cut 0 bases from V and 6 bases from J; bases unmatched to any gene: 5. Per the germline V gene, CDR1 is SGHTA and CDR2 is FQGNSA. The CDR3 runs to 15 residues. Variable domain in full (rest from reference TRBV7-2 and TRBJ1-5): GAGVSQSPSNKVTEKGKDVELRCDPISGHTALYWYRQSLGQGLEFLIYFQGNSAPDKSGLPSDRFSAERTGGSVSTLTIQRTQQEDSAVYLCASSLASDRSQPQHFGDGTRLSIL.

The rearrangement links TRBV20-1 to TRBJ2-1; D unresolved. V lost 4 bases and J lost 7, with 8 bases in between. Germline-derived CDR1 and CDR2 are DFQATT and SNEGSKA (reference sequence). This CDR3 has 11 residues. CDR3 nucleotide sequence: TGCAGTGCTACTTCTAAGAATGAGCAGTTCTTC. It is translated as CSATSKNEQFF.

This clone was detected once. The rearrangement joins TRBV5-1 to TRBJ2-2, with 10 nucleotides matching TRBD2. The ends lost 7 bases at V and 0 bases at J; junction bases unmatched: 3. The CDR3 runs 15 residues. Germline V lookup: CDR1 SGHRS, CDR2 YFSETQ. CDR3 sequence: CASGAGGPNTGELFF. The CDR3 DNA follows: TGCGCCAGCGGAGCGGGAGGGCCGAACACCGGGGAGCTGTTTTTT. The full variable domain, rest sourced from reference TRBV5-1 and TRBJ2-2, is KAGVTQTPRYLIKTRGQQVTLSCSPISGHRSVSWYQQTPGQGLQFLFEYFSETQRNKGNFPGRFSGRQFSNSRSEMNVSTLELGDSALYLCASGAGGPNTGELFFGEGSRLTVL.